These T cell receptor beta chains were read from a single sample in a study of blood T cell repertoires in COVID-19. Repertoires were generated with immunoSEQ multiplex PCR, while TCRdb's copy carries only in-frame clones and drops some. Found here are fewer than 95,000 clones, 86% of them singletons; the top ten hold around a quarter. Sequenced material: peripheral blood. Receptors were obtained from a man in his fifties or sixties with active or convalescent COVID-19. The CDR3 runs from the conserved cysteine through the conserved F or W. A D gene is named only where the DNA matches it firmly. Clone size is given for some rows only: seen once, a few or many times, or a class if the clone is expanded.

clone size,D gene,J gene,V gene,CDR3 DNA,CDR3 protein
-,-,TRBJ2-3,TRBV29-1,TGCAGCGTCGATCAGGGAGGGGGGGGATATACGCAGTATTTT,CSVDQGGGGYTQYF
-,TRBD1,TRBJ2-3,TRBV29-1,TGCAGCGTACAGGGGTTTCTCTCCGGCACAGATACGCAGTATTTT,CSVQGFLSGTDTQYF
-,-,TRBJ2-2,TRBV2,TGTGCCAGCAGTGTATTTAATACCGGGGAGCTGTTTTTT,CASSVFNTGELFF
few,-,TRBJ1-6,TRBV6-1,TGTGCCAGCATAACACAGGGTGGTACTTCACCCCTCCACTTT,CASITQGGTSPLHF
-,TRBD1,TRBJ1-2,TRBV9,TGTGCCAGCAGCGGCGGGACAGTTGCCCATGGCTACACCTTC,CASSGGTVAHGYTF
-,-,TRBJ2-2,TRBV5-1,TGCGCCAGCAGCTTGTCGGTGTCCGGGGAGCTGTTTTTT,CASSLSVSGELFF
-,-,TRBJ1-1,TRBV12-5,TGTGCTAGTGGCTACGACACTGAAGCTTTCTTT,CASGYDTEAFF
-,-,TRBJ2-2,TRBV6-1,TGTGCCAGCAGTGAAGTGGGGGCATACACCGGGGAGCTGTTTTTT,CASSEVGAYTGELFF
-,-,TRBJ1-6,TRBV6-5,TGTGCCAGCAGACGGCGGGGGGATTCACCCCTCCACTTT,CASRRRGDSPLHF
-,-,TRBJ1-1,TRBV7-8,TGTGCCAGCAGCTTCAGGGACTCGTTGGTGTCTGAAGCTTTCTTT,CASSFRDSLVSEAFF
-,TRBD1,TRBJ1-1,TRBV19,TGTGCCAGTAGTACGGGACAGGCCCGACGGGCTTTCTTT,CASSTGQARRAFF
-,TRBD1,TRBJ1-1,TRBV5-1,TGCGCCAGCAGCGCGGGACAGTCGACTGAAGCTTTCTTT,CASSAGQSTEAFF
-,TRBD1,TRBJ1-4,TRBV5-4,TGTGCCAGCAGCTTGGAAGCAGGGGGTAGGGAAAAACTGTTTTTT,CASSLEAGGREKLFF
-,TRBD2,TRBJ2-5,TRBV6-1,TGTGCCAGCAGTGCGGGACTAGCGGGAGACACTGTGACCCAGTACTTC,CASSAGLAGDTVTQYF
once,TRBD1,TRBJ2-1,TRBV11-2,TGTGCCAGCAGCCGGATGCCGGGACAGACCTACAATGAGCAGTTCTTC,CASSRMPGQTYNEQFF
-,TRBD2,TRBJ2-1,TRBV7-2,TGTGCCAGCAGCTTAGATAGCGGGGGGGCCTTCAGGGAGCAGTTCTTC,CASSLDSGGAFREQFF
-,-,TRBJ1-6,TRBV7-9,TGTGCCAGCAGCTTAGGCCGAGGAAGGGGACCCCTCCACTTT,CASSLGRGRGPLHF
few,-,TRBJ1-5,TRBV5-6,TGTGCCAGCAGATTGGGCTGGCAGAGCAATCAGCCCCAGCATTTT,CASRLGWQSNQPQHF
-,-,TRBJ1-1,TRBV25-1,TGTGCCAGCAGTGAATATCCAGGATTGGGCACTGAAGCTTTCTTT,CASSEYPGLGTEAFF
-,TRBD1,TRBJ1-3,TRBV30,TGTGCCTGGAGTCTGATCACAGGGGATGTCTCTGGAAACACCATATATTTT,CAWSLITGDVSGNTIYF
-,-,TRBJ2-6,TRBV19,TGTGCCAGTAGTACAGGGGCAGGGGCCAACGTCCTGACTTTC,CASSTGAGANVLTF
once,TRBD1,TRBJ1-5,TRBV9,TGTGCCAGCAGCGTAGATGTCGGGAGGGGGCGATGTCAGCCCCAGCATTTT,CASSVDVGRGRCQPQHF
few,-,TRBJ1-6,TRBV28,TGTGCCAGCATCCGGTTTGGCGGCTATAATTCACCCCTCCACTTT,CASIRFGGYNSPLHF
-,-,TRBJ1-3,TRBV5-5,TGTGCCAGCAGCTTCACTTACGGGACTCCTGGAAACACCATATATTTT,CASSFTYGTPGNTIYF
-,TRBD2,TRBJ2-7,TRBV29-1,TGCAGCGTTGAATTAACACTAGCGGGAGTACTCTACGAGCAGTACTTC,CSVELTLAGVLYEQYF
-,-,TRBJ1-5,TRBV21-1,TGTGCCAGCAGCAACCCCGTGCAGTCAAATCAGCCCCAGCATTTT,CASSNPVQSNQPQHF
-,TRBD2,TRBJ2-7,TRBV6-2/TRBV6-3,TGTGCCAGCAGTAGGACTAGCACCTACGAGCAGTACTTC,CASSRTSTYEQYF
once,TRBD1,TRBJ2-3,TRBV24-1,TGTGCCACCCGACAGGGTGGAACAGATACGCAGTATTTT,CATRQGGTDTQYF
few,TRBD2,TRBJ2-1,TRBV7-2,TGTGCCAGCAGCTTTCGGTCAGCGGGAGCATCCTACAATGAGCAGTTCTTC,CASSFRSAGASYNEQFF
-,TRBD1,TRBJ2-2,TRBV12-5,TGTGCTAGTGGTTTGATACAGGGGGCGCCCGGGGAGCTGTTTTTT,CASGLIQGAPGELFF
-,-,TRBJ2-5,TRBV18,TGTGCCAGCTCACCACCGGTAGGGAGGGAGACCCAGTACTTC,CASSPPVGRETQYF
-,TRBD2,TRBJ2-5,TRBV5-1,TGCGCCAGCAGTCCAATGCCCGGGGCGGGGGGTGAGGAGACCCAGTACTTC,CASSPMPGAGGEETQYF
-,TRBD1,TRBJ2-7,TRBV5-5,TGTGCCAGCAGCCTTCAAACAGGGGGCTGGTACGAGCAGTACTTC,CASSLQTGGWYEQYF
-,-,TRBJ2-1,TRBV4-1,TGCGCCAGCAGCCGCACCAGGGGCGATGAGCAGTTCTTC,CASSRTRGDEQFF
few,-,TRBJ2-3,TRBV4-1,TGCGCCAGCAGCCTCCTAACAGACAGTGACACAGATACGCAGTATTTT,CASSLLTDSDTDTQYF
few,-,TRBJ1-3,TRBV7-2,TGTGCCAGCAGCTTGCGAGTCTCTGGAAACACCATATATTTT,CASSLRVSGNTIYF
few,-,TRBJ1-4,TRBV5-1,TGCGCCAGCAGCTTGGCTTGGGGGCCTAACGAAAAACTGTTTTTT,CASSLAWGPNEKLFF
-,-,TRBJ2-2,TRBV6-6,TGTGCCAGCAGTTACAGTCGAGACACCGGGGAGCTGTTTTTT,CASSYSRDTGELFF
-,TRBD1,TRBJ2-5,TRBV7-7,TGTGCCAGCAGCTTAATGGGACAGGGGGAGACCCAGTACTTC,CASSLMGQGETQYF
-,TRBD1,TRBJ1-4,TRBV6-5,TGTGCCAGCAGTCCTACCGGGACAGATAATGAAAAACTGTTTTTT,CASSPTGTDNEKLFF
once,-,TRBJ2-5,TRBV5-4,TGTGCCAGCAGCTTGTCTGCGGCCGGCCTCCAAGAGACCCAGTACTTC,CASSLSAAGLQETQYF